This T cell receptor beta chain appears in the sequencing data of a study of Graves' ophthalmopathy and Graves' hyperthyroidism. TCR beta CDR3 amplification used RNA transcripts. After a first-round RT-PCR with HTBI primers, a second-round multiplex PCR was run. Each CDR3 protein gets one entry after TCRdb re-called the multiplex PCR reads with MiXCR. This sample has some 200,000 distinct CDR3 sequences, with around 28% found just once. A diagnosis was made from clinical symptoms together with serum thyroxine, TRAb, thyroid ultrasound and orbital computed tomography. Study-wide results and caveats: Most thyroid clonotypes with frequency above 0.001 were detected in blood too.

Turning to this clonotype: The target antigen is unknown.

The sequence was obtained from a man in his fifties with Graves' ophthalmopathy. Sample: peripheral blood.

CDR3 bases: TGTGCCAGCAGTGACCACACTGAAGCTTTCTTT. It is translated as CASSDHTEAFF. The chain uses TRBV12-3 or TRBV12-4 and TRBJ1-1; no clear D gene. The CDR3 consists of 11 residues. V was clipped by 5 bases and J by 3 bases, with 4 bases between them.